This T cell receptor (beta chain) was recorded in a study of blood T cell repertoires in COVID-19. For the study at large: Sources were T cells, B-cell-depleted T cells, or PBMCs; the material itself was cDNA or gDNA.

Patients at the Seattle site were enrolled during active infection and followed longitudinally. Libraries were prepared by immunoSEQ multiplex PCR; TCRdb keeps only in-frame clonotypes and omits some of them. In the table there are around 180,000 clones, roughly 88% of which are singletons. The sample was peripheral blood. This clonotype was obtained from a man older than 75 with COVID-19, enrolled during active disease.

The CDR3 loop reads CASSYSKRGGLDTQYF. The CDR3 DNA reads TGTGCCAGCAGTTACTCTAAGCGGGGGGGGCTTGATACGCAGTATTTT. The rearrangement links TRBV6-5 to TRBJ2-3, with TRBD2 matching 10 bases. J lost 6 bases, V lost 0 bases, and 6 bases had no gene match. CDR3 size: 16 residues. CDR1 is MNHEY, CDR2 SVGAGI, per germline.